The rows below give T cell receptor beta chains drawn from one sample of a study of Graves' ophthalmopathy and Graves' hyperthyroidism. One entry per CDR3 protein, called by TCRdb with MiXCR from the multiplex PCR reads. The table has roughly 380,000 distinct CDR3 sequences, roughly 15% seen once. Sequenced sample: peripheral blood. The receptors were gathered from a woman between 18 and 29 years old with stable Graves' hyperthyroidism. CDR3s include the opening cysteine and the closing phenylalanine or tryptophan. Fields, in order: CDR3 protein, clone size, J gene, V gene. Rows give clone size only sometimes, using once, few, many, or a class for an expanded clone.

CDR3aa: CASSMRQGRVGNQPQHF
abundance: many
j_gene: TRBJ1-5
v_gene: TRBV19

CDR3aa: CASSLLGLANSGANVLTF
abundance: many
j_gene: TRBJ2-6
v_gene: TRBV7-6

CDR3aa: CASSYVAADLGGYTF
abundance: many
j_gene: TRBJ1-2
v_gene: TRBV6-5

CDR3aa: CATTGSSNQPQHF
abundance: few
j_gene: TRBJ1-5
v_gene: TRBV2

CDR3aa: CASSLDGLINQPQHF
abundance: -
j_gene: TRBJ1-5
v_gene: TRBV7-9

CDR3aa: CASSYVGALNTEAFF
abundance: many
j_gene: TRBJ1-1
v_gene: TRBV6-5

CDR3aa: CASSLWDRGYGANVLTF
abundance: many
j_gene: TRBJ2-6
v_gene: TRBV12-3/TRBV12-4

CDR3aa: CASSHDLAGELFF
abundance: many
j_gene: TRBJ2-2
v_gene: TRBV9

CDR3aa: CASKEGELSNQPQHF
abundance: many
j_gene: TRBJ1-5
v_gene: TRBV19

CDR3aa: CASSLGTGMETQYF
abundance: many
j_gene: TRBJ2-5
v_gene: TRBV4-1

CDR3aa: CASSIFRGAKNSPLHF
abundance: many
j_gene: TRBJ1-6
v_gene: TRBV6-9

CDR3aa: CANSLMAGSDSPLHF
abundance: many
j_gene: TRBJ1-6
v_gene: TRBV7-3

CDR3aa: CASSYAAVPTYEQYF
abundance: many
j_gene: TRBJ2-7
v_gene: TRBV6-5

CDR3aa: CASSLGSGGSLGTDTQYF
abundance: many
j_gene: TRBJ2-3
v_gene: TRBV5-1

CDR3aa: CASGLPPRQGSKGYTF
abundance: few
j_gene: TRBJ1-2
v_gene: TRBV12-5

CDR3aa: CASSPHRDRMNTEAFF
abundance: many
j_gene: TRBJ1-1
v_gene: TRBV4-2

CDR3aa: CASTSFNTEAFF
abundance: many
j_gene: TRBJ1-1
v_gene: TRBV12-3/TRBV12-4

CDR3aa: CAISEYAQGNQPQHF
abundance: few
j_gene: TRBJ1-5
v_gene: TRBV10-3

CDR3aa: CASRGIPTEAFF
abundance: -
j_gene: TRBJ1-1
v_gene: TRBV27

CDR3aa: CASSHPRDRGTGELFF
abundance: -
j_gene: TRBJ2-2
v_gene: TRBV4-2

CDR3aa: CASSFWAQSGELFF
abundance: many
j_gene: TRBJ2-2
v_gene: TRBV12-3/TRBV12-4

CDR3aa: CASNGMDGLAKNIKYF
abundance: many
j_gene: TRBJ2-4
v_gene: TRBV6-1

CDR3aa: CASTKTLANTGELFF
abundance: many
j_gene: TRBJ2-2
v_gene: TRBV2

CDR3aa: CATSDAGTGDPYEQYF
abundance: many
j_gene: TRBJ2-7
v_gene: TRBV24-1

CDR3aa: CASSIGVTQPQHF
abundance: -
j_gene: TRBJ1-5
v_gene: TRBV19

CDR3aa: CASRDGQYF
abundance: few
j_gene: TRBJ2-7
v_gene: TRBV9

CDR3aa: CASSLGGWGQPRQYF
abundance: many
j_gene: TRBJ2-4
v_gene: TRBV12-3/TRBV12-4

CDR3aa: CASNFNTNYGYTF
abundance: few
j_gene: TRBJ1-2
v_gene: TRBV2

CDR3aa: CASSENSWEGRETQYF
abundance: many
j_gene: TRBJ2-5
v_gene: TRBV6-1

CDR3aa: CASRTGTSDALTQYF
abundance: -
j_gene: TRBJ2-5
v_gene: TRBV12-3/TRBV12-4

CDR3aa: CSARAPGVYETQYF
abundance: many
j_gene: TRBJ2-5
v_gene: TRBV20-1